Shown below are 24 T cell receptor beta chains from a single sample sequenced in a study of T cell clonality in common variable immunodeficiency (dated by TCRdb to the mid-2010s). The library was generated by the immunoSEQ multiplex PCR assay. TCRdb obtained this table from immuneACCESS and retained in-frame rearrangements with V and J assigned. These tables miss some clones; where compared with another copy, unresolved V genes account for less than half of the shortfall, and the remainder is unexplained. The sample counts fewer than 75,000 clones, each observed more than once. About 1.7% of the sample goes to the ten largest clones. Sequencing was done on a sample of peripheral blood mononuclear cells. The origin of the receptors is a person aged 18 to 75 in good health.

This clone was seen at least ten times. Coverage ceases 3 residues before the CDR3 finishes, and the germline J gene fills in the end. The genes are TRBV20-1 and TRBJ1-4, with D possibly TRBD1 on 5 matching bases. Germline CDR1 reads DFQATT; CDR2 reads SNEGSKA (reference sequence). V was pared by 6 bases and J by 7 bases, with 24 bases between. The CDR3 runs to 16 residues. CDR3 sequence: CSAQGTGRGGSEKLFF. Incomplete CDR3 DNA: TGCAGTGCCCAAGGAACCGGGAGGGGAGGAAGTGAAAAA.

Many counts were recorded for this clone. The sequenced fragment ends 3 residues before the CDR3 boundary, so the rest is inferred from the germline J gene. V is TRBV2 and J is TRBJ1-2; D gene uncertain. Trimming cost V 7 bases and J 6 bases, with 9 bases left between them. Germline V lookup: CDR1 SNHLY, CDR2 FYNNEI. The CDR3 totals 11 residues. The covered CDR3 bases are TGTGCCAGCACCAACGCAGATGGC. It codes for CASTNADG. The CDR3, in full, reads CASTNADGYTF. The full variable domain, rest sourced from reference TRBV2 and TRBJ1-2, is EPEVTQTPSHQVTQMGQEVILRCVPISNHLYFYWYRQILGQKVEFLVSFYNNEISEKSEIFDDQFSVERPDGSNFTLKIRSTKLEDSAMYFCASTNADGYTFGSGTRLTVV.

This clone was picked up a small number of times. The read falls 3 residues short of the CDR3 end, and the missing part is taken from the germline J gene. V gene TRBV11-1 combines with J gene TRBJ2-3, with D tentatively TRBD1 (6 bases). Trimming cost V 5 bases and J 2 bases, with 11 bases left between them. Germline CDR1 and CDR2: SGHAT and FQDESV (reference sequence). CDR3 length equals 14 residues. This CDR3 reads CASSAGQHTDTQYF. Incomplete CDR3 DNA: TGTGCCAGCAGCGCCGGACAGCACACAGATACG.

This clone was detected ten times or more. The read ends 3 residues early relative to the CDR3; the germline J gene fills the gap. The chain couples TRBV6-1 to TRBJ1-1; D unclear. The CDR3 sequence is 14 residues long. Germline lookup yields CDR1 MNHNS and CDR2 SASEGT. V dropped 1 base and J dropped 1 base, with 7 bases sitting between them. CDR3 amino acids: CASSEVPGNTEAFF. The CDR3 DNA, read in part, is TGTGCCAGCAGTGAAGTCCCGGGGAACACTGAA.

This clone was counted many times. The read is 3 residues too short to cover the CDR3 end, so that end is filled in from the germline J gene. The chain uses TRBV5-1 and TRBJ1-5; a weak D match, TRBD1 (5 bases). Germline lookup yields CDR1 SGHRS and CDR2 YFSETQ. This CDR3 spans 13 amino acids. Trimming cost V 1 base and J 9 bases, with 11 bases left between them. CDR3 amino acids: CASSLSDQGPQHF. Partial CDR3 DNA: TGCGCCAGCAGCTTGTCAGACCAGGGGCCC.

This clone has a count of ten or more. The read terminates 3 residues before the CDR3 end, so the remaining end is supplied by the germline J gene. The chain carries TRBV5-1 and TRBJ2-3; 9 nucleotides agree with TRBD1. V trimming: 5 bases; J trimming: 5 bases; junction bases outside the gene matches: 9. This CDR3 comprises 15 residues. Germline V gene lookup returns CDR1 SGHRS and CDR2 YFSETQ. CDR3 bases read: TGCGCCAGCAGTGGTGGGACAGGGCGAGGAGATACG. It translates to CASSGGTGRGDT. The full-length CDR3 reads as CASSGGTGRGDTQYF.

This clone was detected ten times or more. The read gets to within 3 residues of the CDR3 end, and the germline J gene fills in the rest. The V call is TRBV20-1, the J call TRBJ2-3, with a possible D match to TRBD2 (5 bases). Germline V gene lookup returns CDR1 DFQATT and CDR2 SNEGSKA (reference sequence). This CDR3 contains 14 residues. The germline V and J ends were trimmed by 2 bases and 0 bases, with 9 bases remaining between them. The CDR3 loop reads CSARFRTSTDTQYF. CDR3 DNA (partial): TGCAGTGCTAGATTCCGGACTAGCACAGATACG.

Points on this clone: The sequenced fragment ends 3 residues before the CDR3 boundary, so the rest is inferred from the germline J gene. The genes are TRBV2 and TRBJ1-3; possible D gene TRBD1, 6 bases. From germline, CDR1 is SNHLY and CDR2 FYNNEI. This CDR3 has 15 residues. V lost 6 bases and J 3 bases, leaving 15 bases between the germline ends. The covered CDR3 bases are TGTGCCAGCAGCGAACAGGGTGGAAGTGGAAACACC. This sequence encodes CASSEQGGSGNT. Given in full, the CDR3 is CASSEQGGSGNTIYF.

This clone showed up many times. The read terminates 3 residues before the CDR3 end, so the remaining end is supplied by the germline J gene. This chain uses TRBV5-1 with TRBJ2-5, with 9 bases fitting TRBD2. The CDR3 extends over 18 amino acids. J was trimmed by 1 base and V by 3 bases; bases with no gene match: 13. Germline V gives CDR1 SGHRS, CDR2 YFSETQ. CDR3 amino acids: CASSSRTSAIYPQETQYF. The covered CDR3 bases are TGCGCCAGCAGCTCAAGGACTAGCGCCATTTACCCCCAAGAGACC.

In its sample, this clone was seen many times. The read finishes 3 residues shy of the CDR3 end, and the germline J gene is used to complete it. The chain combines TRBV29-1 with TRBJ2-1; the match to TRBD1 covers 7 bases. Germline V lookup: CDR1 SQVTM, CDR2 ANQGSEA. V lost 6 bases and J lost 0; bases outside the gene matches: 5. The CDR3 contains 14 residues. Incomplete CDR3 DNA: TGCAGCGTCGGGACAGATCTCTCCTACAATGAG. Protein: CSVGTDLSYNE. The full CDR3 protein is CSVGTDLSYNEQFF.

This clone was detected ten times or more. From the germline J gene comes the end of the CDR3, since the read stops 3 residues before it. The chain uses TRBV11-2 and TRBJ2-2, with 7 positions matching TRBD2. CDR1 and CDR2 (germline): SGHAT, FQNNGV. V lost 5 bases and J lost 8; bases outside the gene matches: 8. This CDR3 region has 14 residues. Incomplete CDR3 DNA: TGTGCCAGCAGCCTACCGGGGGGAACTGGGGAG. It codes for CASSLPGGTGE. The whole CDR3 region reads CASSLPGGTGELFF.

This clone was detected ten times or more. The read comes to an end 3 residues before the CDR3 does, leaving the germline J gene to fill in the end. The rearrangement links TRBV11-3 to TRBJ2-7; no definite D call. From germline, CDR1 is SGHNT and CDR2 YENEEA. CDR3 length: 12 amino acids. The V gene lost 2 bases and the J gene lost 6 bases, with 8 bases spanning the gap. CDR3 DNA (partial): TGTGCCAGCAGCTTACGTGGCGGCGAG. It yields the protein CASSLRGGE. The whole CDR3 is CASSLRGGEQYF.

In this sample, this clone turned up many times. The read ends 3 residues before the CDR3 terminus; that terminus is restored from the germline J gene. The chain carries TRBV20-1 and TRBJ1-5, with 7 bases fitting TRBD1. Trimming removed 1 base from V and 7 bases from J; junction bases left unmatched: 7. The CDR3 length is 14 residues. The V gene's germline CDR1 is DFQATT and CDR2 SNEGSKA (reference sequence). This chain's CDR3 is CSARGDRENQPQHF. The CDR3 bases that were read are TGCAGTGCTAGAGGAGACAGGGAAAACCAGCCC.

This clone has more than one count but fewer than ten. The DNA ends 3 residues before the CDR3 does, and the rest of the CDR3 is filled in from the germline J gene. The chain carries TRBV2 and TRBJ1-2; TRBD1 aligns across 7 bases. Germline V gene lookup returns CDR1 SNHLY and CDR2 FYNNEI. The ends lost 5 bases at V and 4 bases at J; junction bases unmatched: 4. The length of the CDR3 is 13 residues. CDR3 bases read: TGTGCCAGCAGTAGACAGGGTGTCTATGGC. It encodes CASSRQGVYG. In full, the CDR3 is CASSRQGVYGYTF.

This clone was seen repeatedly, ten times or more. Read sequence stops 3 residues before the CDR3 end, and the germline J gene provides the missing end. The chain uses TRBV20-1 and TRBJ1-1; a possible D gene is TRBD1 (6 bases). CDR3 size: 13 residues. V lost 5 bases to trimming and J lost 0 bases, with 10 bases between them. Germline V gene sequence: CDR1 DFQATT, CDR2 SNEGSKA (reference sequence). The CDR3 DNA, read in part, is TGCAGTGCTCGCGACAGGTTGAACACTGAA. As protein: CSARDRLNTE. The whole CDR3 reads CSARDRLNTEAFF.

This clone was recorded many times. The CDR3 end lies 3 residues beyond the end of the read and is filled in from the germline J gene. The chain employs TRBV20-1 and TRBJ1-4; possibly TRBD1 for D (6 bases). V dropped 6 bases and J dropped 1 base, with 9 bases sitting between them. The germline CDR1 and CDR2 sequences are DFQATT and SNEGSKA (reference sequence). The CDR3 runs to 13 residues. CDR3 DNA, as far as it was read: TGCAGTGCCAAGGGGGTAACTAATGAAAAA. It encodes CSAKGVTNEK. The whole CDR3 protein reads CSAKGVTNEKLFF.

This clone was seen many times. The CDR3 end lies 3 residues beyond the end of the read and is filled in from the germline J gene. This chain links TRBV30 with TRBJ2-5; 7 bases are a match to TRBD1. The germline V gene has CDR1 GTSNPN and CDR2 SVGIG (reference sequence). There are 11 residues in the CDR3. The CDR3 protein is CAQGTAETQYF. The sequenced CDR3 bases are TGTGCACAAGGGACAGCGGAGACC.

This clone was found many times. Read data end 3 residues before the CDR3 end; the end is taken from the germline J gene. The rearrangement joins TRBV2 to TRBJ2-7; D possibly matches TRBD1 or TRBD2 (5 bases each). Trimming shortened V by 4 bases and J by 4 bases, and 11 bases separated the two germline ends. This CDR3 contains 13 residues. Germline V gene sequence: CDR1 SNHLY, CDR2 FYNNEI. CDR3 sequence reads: CASSAAGRYEQYF. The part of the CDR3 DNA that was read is TGTGCCAGCAGTGCTGCAGGGAGATACGAG.

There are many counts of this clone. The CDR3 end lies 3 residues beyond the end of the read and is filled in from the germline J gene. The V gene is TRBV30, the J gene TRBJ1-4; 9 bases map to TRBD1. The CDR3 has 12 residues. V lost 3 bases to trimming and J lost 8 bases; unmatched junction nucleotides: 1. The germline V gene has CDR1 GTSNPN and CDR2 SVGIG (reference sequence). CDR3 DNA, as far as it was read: TGTGCCTGGAGGGGGACAGGGGAAAAA. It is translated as CAWRGTGEK. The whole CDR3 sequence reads CAWRGTGEKLFF. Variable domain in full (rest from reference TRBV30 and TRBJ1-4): SQTIHQWPATLVQPVGSPLSLECTVEGTSNPNLYWYRQAAGRGLQLLFYSVGIGQISSEVPQNLSASRPQDRQFILSSKKLLLSDSGFYLCAWRGTGEKLFFGSGTQLSVL.

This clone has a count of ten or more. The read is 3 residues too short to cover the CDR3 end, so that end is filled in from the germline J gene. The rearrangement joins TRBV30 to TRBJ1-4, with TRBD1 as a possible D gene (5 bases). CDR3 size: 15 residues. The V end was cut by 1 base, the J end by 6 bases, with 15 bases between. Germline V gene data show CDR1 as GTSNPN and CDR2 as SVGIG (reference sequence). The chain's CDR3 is CAWSGGAGGDEKLFF. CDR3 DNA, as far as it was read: TGTGCCTGGAGTGGCGGGGCAGGTGGAGATGAAAAA.

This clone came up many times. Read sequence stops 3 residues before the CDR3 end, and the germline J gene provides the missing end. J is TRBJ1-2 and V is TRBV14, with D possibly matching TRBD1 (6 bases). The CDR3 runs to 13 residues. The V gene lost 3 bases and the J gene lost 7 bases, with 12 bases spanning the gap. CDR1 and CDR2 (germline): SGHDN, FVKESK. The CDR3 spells CASSHLQGFGYTF. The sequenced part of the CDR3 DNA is TGTGCCAGCAGCCACCTACAGGGTTTTGGC. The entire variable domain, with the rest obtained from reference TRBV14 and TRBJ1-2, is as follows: EAGVTQFPSHSVIEKGQTVTLRCDPISGHDNLYWYRRVMGKEIKFLLHFVKESKQDESGMPNNRFLAERTGGTYSTLKVQPAELEDSGVYFCASSHLQGFGYTFGSGTRLTVV.

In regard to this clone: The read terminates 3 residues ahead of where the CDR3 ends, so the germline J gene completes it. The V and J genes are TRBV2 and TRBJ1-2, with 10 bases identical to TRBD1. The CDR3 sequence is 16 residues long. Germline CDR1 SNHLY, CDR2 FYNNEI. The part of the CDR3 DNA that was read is TGTGCCAGCAGTGAAGGTCACGGACAGGGGGACAATGAC. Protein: CASSEGHGQGDND. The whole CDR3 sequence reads CASSEGHGQGDNDYTF.

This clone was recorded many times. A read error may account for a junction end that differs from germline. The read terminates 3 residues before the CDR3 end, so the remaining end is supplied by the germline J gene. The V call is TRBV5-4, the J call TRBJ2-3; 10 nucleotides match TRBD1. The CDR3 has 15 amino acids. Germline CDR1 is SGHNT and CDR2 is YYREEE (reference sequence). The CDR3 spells CAGSGTGTGADTQYF. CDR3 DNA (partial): TGTGCCGGCAGCGGCACCGGGACAGGGGCAGATACG.

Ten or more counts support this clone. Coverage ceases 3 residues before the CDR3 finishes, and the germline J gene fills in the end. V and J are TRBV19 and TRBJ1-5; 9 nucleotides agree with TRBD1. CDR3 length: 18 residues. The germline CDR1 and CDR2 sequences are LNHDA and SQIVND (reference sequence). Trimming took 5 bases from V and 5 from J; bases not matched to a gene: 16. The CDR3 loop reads CASSYSLFRTGEYQPQHF. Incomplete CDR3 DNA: TGTGCCAGTAGTTACTCATTGTTTAGGACAGGGGAGTATCAGCCC.